What follows are 32 T cell receptor beta chains derived from one specimen sequenced in a study of blood T cells in healthy people across ages. A second PCR, run for about 6 to 11 cycles, used a sample-barcoded 5' primer plus a J-beta primer mix. TCRdb passed the 5' RACE reads through MiXCR, listing each CDR3 protein once. Here the sample spans about 1.5 million distinct CDR3 sequences, about 45% being singletons. Sequencing was done on a sample of blood. These receptors originate from a woman aged 18-30 years in good health.

V usage is TRBV12-3 or TRBV12-4 and J usage is TRBJ2-5, with TRBD2 matching 12 bases. Near its end, the DNA agrees better with TRBJ2-7, so the J call may be wrong. CDR3 length equals 16 residues. CDR3: CASSLIRLAGVGEQYF. As DNA, the CDR3 is TGTGCCAGCAGTTTAATACGACTAGCGGGAGTGGGCGAGCAGTACTTC.

The J gene is TRBJ1-2, the V gene TRBV29-1; D call uncertain. Germline CDR1 reads SQVTM; CDR2 reads ANQGSEA. The V gene lost 7 bases and the J gene lost 5 bases, with 17 bases spanning the gap. The length of the CDR3 is 13 residues. This CDR3 reads CSASLGFGYGYTF. The CDR3 bases are TGCAGCGCATCCCTGGGGTTCGGTTATGGCTACACCTTC.

The chain recombines TRBV12-3 or TRBV12-4 with TRBJ2-3; D unresolved. V was pared by 3 bases and J by 2 bases, with 9 bases between. This CDR3 contains 14 residues. CDR3 amino acids: CASSFRHDTDTQYF. In nucleotides, the CDR3 is TGTGCCAGCAGTTTTCGACACGACACAGATACGCAGTATTTT.

The chain is built from TRBV9 and TRBJ2-1; 9 nucleotides align to TRBD2. The CDR3 extends over 16 amino acids. Trimming cost V 0 bases and J 6 bases; bases outside gene matches: 7. Germline CDR1 is SGDLS and CDR2 is YYNGEE. The CDR3 protein is CASSVVGGGAFNEQFF. The CDR3, as DNA: TGTGCCAGCAGCGTAGTAGGCGGGGGGGCCTTCAATGAGCAGTTCTTC.

The chain uses TRBV7-9 and TRBJ2-2; D gene uncertain. CDR1 is SEHNR and CDR2 is FQNEAQ in the germline V gene (reference sequence). Trimming took 3 bases from V and 1 from J, leaving 12 bases between them. The CDR3 is made up of 16 amino acids. The CDR3 loop is CASSLGALLNTGELFF. CDR3 nucleotides: TGTGCCAGCAGCTTGGGCGCCCTCCTGAACACCGGGGAGCTGTTTTTT.

This clonotype showed up just once. The rearrangement links TRBV28 to TRBJ1-1, with unresolved D. The CDR3 runs to 15 residues. Deletions cut 2 bases from V and 2 bases from J, with 12 bases between. Per germline, CDR1 MDHEN and CDR2 SYDVKM. The CDR3 protein is CASSLRSGKNTEAFF. The CDR3 DNA follows: TGTGCCAGCAGTTTAAGGTCTGGGAAAAACACTGAAGCTTTCTTT. Full variable domain (rest looked up from reference TRBV28 and TRBJ1-1): DVKVTQSSRYLVKRTGEKVFLECVQDMDHENMFWYRQDPGLGLRLIYFSYDVKMKEKGDIPEGYSVSREKKERFSLILESASTNQTSMYLCASSLRSGKNTEAFFGQGTRLTVV.

The V gene is TRBV7-9, the J gene TRBJ2-3; no reliable D call. The length of the CDR3 is 15 residues. V lost 5 bases and J 2 bases, leaving 14 bases between the germline ends. Germline V gives CDR1 SEHNR, CDR2 FQNEAQ (reference sequence). This CDR3 is CASSADLEATDTQYF. The CDR3, as DNA: TGTGCCAGCAGCGCAGACCTAGAAGCCACAGATACGCAGTATTTT.

This clonotype has just a few counts. The chain recombines TRBV10-3 with TRBJ2-3, with 7 nucleotides matching TRBD2. Germline V gene data show CDR1 as ENHRY and CDR2 as SYGVKD. This CDR3 contains 16 residues. The V gene end was trimmed by 0 bases and the J gene end by 3 bases; junction bases not matched to a gene: 6. CDR3 coding DNA: TGTGCCATCAGTGAGTCGGTAGCGGGTGGTACAGATACGCAGTATTTT. Translated: CAISESVAGGTDTQYF.

The count of this clonotype is one. This chain links TRBV7-9 with TRBJ2-3; D is undetermined. Germline V lookup: CDR1 SEHNR, CDR2 FQNEAQ (reference sequence). The CDR3 totals 14 residues. The V and J ends lost 4 bases and 4 bases respectively, with 12 bases between them. Here the CDR3 reads CASSSEPLADTQYF. CDR3 DNA sequence: TGTGCCAGCAGCTCAGAACCGTTGGCAGATACGCAGTATTTT. The variable domain in full, completed from reference TRBV7-9 and TRBJ2-3, reads DTGVSQNPRHKITKRGQNVTFRCDPISEHNRLYWYRQTLGQGPEFLTYFQNEAQLEKSRLLSDRFSAERPKGSFSTLEIQRTEQGDSAMYLCASSSEPLADTQYFGPGTRLTVL.

This clonotype was found a few times. The chain has TRBV30 and TRBJ1-5; TRBD1 matches 7 bases. The V gene's germline CDR1 is GTSNPN and CDR2 SVGIG (reference sequence). With V trimmed by 5 bases and J by 4 bases, 2 bases remained unmatched. The CDR3 has 12 residues. The CDR3 sequence is CAWDRENQPQHF. For the CDR3, the DNA is TGTGCCTGGGACAGGGAGAATCAGCCCCAGCATTTT.

This chain links TRBV7-2 with TRBJ2-7; D is unresolved. The CDR3 runs 13 residues. Between the trimmed V and J ends, which lost 1 base and 4 bases, there was a span of 8 bases. Per the germline V gene, CDR1 is SGHTA and CDR2 is FQGNSA. The CDR3 nucleotides are TGTGCCAGCAGCTTAGTTCCATATTACGAGCAGTACTTC. It codes for CASSLVPYYEQYF.

The genes are TRBV4-2 and TRBJ2-4, with D perhaps matching TRBD2 (5 bases). Per the germline V gene, CDR1 is LGHNA and CDR2 is YNFKEQ. V was cut by 1 base and J by 5 bases, with 15 bases left in between. CDR3 length: 16 residues. The CDR3 spells CASSQVPGPAENIQYF. The DNA for the CDR3 is TGTGCCAGCAGCCAAGTCCCCGGACCAGCGGAAAACATTCAGTACTTC.

The chain employs TRBV5-4 and TRBJ2-7; TRBD1 agrees at 10 bases. Trimming took 2 bases from V and 7 from J; bases not matched to a gene: 12. Germline V gene sequence: CDR1 SGHNT, CDR2 YYREEE (reference sequence). This CDR3 spans 16 amino acids. The CDR3 bases are TGTGCCAGCAGCTTTGTGAGCGGGACAGGGGTCGGGGAGCAGTACTTC. Translation gives CASSFVSGTGVGEQYF.

V usage is TRBV4-3 and J usage is TRBJ2-2; D is uncertain. V lost 4 bases, J lost 3 bases, and 6 bases lay in between. CDR1 and CDR2 from the germline V gene are LGHNA and YSLEER. The CDR3 runs 13 residues. CDR3 nucleotide sequence: TGCGCCAGCAGCCCCCCAGACACCGGGGAGCTGTTTTTT. Translation gives CASSPPDTGELFF.

The chain carries TRBV10-3 and TRBJ1-2; TRBD1 is a possible D gene (6 bases). Trimming pared 3 bases from V and 4 bases from J, leaving 24 bases between. CDR1 is ENHRY, CDR2 SYGVKD, per germline. The CDR3 covers 18 residues. The CDR3, as DNA: TGTGCCATCAGTGAAGGTCAAGGGGACACTCCCTTAGGCTATGGCTACACCTTC. This sequence encodes CAISEGQGDTPLGYGYTF.

J is TRBJ2-3 and V is TRBV6-2 or TRBV6-3; no reliable D call. The CDR3 consists of 14 residues. Germline lookup yields CDR1 MNHEY and CDR2 SVGEGT. Trimming took 7 bases from V and 2 from J, leaving 13 bases between them. The CDR3 coding sequence is TGTGCCAGCATGAGCGACACCTTCACAGATACGCAGTATTTT. Protein: CASMSDTFTDTQYF.

The rearrangement joins TRBV6-1 to TRBJ2-1; 14 positions agree with TRBD2. This CDR3 is 18 amino acids long. The germline V gene encodes CDR1 MNHNS and CDR2 SASEGT. J was trimmed by 6 bases and V by 10 bases; bases with no gene match: 17. The CDR3 reads CATTRMGMGLAGVNEQFF. In DNA, the CDR3 is TGTGCCACAACACGGATGGGAATGGGACTAGCGGGAGTCAATGAGCAGTTCTTC.

V is TRBV10-3 and J is TRBJ2-5, with D uncertain. The J call is uncertain, as TRBJ2-7 better fits the DNA end. Germline CDR1 ENHRY, CDR2 SYGVKD. The CDR3 totals 12 residues. Here the CDR3 reads CAISEPSYEQYF. CDR3 coding DNA: TGTGCCATCAGTGAGCCTTCCTACGAGCAGTACTTC.

The V call is TRBV15, the J call TRBJ2-5; 9 bases are a match to TRBD2. Gene TRBJ2-1 matches the end of the DNA better, so the J call may be wrong. The CDR3 extends over 16 amino acids. The V gene's germline CDR1 is LNHNV and CDR2 YYDKDF (reference sequence). This chain's CDR3 is CATSRDASGTQETQFF. The DNA of the CDR3 is TGTGCCACCAGCAGAGACGCTAGCGGGACGCAAGAGACCCAGTTCTTC.

V is TRBV4-3 and J is TRBJ2-7, with TRBD2 identical over 7 bases. The germline gives CDR1 LGHNA, CDR2 YSLEER. J lost 7 bases, V lost 4 bases, and 10 bases had no gene match. The CDR3 sequence is 14 residues long. The CDR3 bases are TGCGCCAGCAGCCGGGACTACACATACAATGAGCAGTACTTC. Translated, it gives CASSRDYTYNEQYF.

The chain has TRBV29-1 and TRBJ1-1; TRBD1 agrees at 7 bases. From germline, CDR1 is SQVTM and CDR2 ANQGSEA. The CDR3 loop spans 14 amino acids. V trimming: 6 bases; J trimming: 0 bases; junction bases outside the gene matches: 7. CDR3 in amino acids: CSVRGRQMNTEAFF. The CDR3 coding sequence is TGCAGCGTAAGGGGGCGTCAGATGAACACTGAAGCTTTCTTT.

This rearrangement joins TRBV7-2 to TRBJ2-2, with D uncertain. This CDR3 is 16 amino acids long. Trimming took off 1 base at V and 1 base at J, with 10 bases between the two ends. Germline V gene data show CDR1 as SGHTA and CDR2 as FQGNSA. The CDR3 loop is CASSLGHQRNTGELFF. The CDR3 coding sequence is TGTGCCAGCAGCTTAGGCCACCAAAGGAACACCGGGGAGCTGTTTTTT.

The chain employs TRBV7-6 and TRBJ2-7; D call uncertain. The CDR3 contains 16 residues. Germline CDR1 is SGHVS and CDR2 is FNYEAQ. The germline V and J ends were trimmed by 1 base and 0 bases, with 13 bases remaining between them. The CDR3 loop reads CASSLGYQTPSYEQYF. The CDR3 DNA follows: TGTGCCAGCAGCTTAGGGTACCAGACCCCCTCCTACGAGCAGTACTTC.

The rearrangement uses TRBV5-1 and TRBJ2-1; 7 bases align to TRBD1. V shed 4 bases and J 3 bases; nucleotides not matched to a gene: 10. There are 16 residues in the CDR3. Germline loops: CDR1 SGHRS, CDR2 YFSETQ. CDR3: CASSVRRDRLYNEQFF. The CDR3 coding sequence is TGCGCCAGCAGCGTCCGCCGGGACAGACTCTACAATGAGCAGTTCTTC. The whole variable domain, remainder taken from reference TRBV5-1 and TRBJ2-1, is KAGVTQTPRYLIKTRGQQVTLSCSPISGHRSVSWYQQTPGQGLQFLFEYFSETQRNKGNFPGRFSGRQFSNSRSEMNVSTLELGDSALYLCASSVRRDRLYNEQFFGPGTRLTVL.

In regard to this clonotype: An end of the junction does not agree with germline; a read error may underlie this. CDR3 coding DNA: TGCGCCAGCGGCTTGGTACGGTACAATGAGCAGTTCTTC. It codes for CASGLVRYNEQFF. The chain employs TRBV5-1 and TRBJ2-1; D remains ambiguous. The CDR3 length is 13 residues. Per the germline V gene, CDR1 is SGHRS and CDR2 is YFSETQ.

This clonotype was seen only a few times. This sequence joins TRBV12-3 or TRBV12-4 and TRBJ2-1, with TRBD2 as a possible D gene (7 bases). The CDR3 is 16 amino acids. The V gene lost 5 bases and the J gene lost 3 bases, with 17 bases spanning the gap. In DNA, the CDR3 is TGTGCCAGCAGTGACTACAGGGTAGCGGGCTACAATGAGCAGTTCTTC. Amino acid sequence: CASSDYRVAGYNEQFF.

This sequence joins TRBV20-1 and TRBJ2-5, with D possibly TRBD2 on 5 matching bases. The CDR3 has 14 amino acids. With 2 bases removed from V and 11 bases from J, the gap between germline ends came to 21 bases. Germline CDR1 DFQATT, CDR2 SNEGSKA (reference sequence). CDR3 sequence reads: CSARSRTGYNEQYF. The CDR3 coding sequence is TGCAGTGCTAGATCCCGGACTGGTTACAATGAGCAGTACTTC.

The chain employs TRBV7-9 and TRBJ1-2; D is ambiguous. Germline V gene data show CDR1 as SEHNR and CDR2 as FQNEAQ (reference sequence). CDR3 length equals 17 residues. V dropped 6 bases and J dropped 4 bases, with 24 bases sitting between them. The DNA for the CDR3 is TGTGCCAGCAGGCCCGACTGGAGTCCGAGTGCGTCCTATGGCTACACCTTC. It is translated as CASRPDWSPSASYGYTF. Supplemented by reference TRBV7-9 and TRBJ1-2, the full variable domain reads DTGVSQNPRHKITKRGQNVTFRCDPISEHNRLYWYRQTLGQGPEFLTYFQNEAQLEKSRLLSDRFSAERPKGSFSTLEIQRTEQGDSAMYLCASRPDWSPSASYGYTFGSGTRLTVV.

This clonotype appeared a few times. The chain couples TRBV6-6 to TRBJ1-2; D gene unclear. The CDR3 sequence is 12 residues long. With 4 bases removed from V and 6 bases from J, the gap between germline ends came to 9 bases. Germline assignment: CDR1 MNHNY and CDR2 SVGAGI (reference sequence). CDR3 region: CASSSTTDGYTF. CDR3 bases: TGTGCCAGCAGTTCGACTACCGATGGCTACACCTTC.

The rearrangement links TRBV2 to TRBJ1-4, with D tentatively TRBD1 (5 bases). Germline V gene sequence: CDR1 SNHLY, CDR2 FYNNEI. V lost 4 bases to trimming and J lost 8 bases, with 11 bases between them. CDR3 length: 13 residues. CDR3 in DNA: TGTGCCAGCAGTGTCCAGGGAAGAGAAAAACTGTTTTTT. It codes for CASSVQGREKLFF.

This clonotype has a count of ten or more. For the CDR3, the DNA is TGCAGTGCTAGAAAGGTGGGGGGGCTGCAAGAGACCCAGTACTTC. Translation: CSARKVGGLQETQYF. This chain joins TRBV20-1 and TRBJ2-5; tentative D call: TRBD2 (7 bases). Per the germline V gene, CDR1 is DFQATT and CDR2 is SNEGSKA (reference sequence). This CDR3 is built from 15 residues. The ends were cut back, 2 bases at V and 2 bases at J, with 15 bases in the middle.

This clonotype was seen more than once but under ten times. V gene TRBV5-1 combines with J gene TRBJ2-3; D not certain. Germline lookup yields CDR1 SGHRS and CDR2 YFSETQ. V shed 0 bases and J shed 4 bases, with 9 bases lying between them. This CDR3 is built from 14 residues. The DNA for the CDR3 is TGCGCCAGCAGCTTGGCTGGGTCGTCAGATACGCAGTATTTT. Its translation: CASSLAGSSDTQYF.